The 10 T cell receptor beta chains below all came from one sample that was sequenced in a study of T cells in Graves' hyperthyroidism and ophthalmopathy. From RNA transcripts, TCR beta CDR3 regions were amplified. With the HTBI primer set, the TCR CDR3 went through a first round of RT-PCR. TCRdb ran MiXCR on the multiplex PCR reads and lists one entry per CDR3 protein. The table records about 600,000 distinct CDR3 sequences, roughly 14% of them present only once. The material sequenced was blood. The source is a woman between 50 and 59 years old with Graves' ophthalmopathy.

The rearrangement uses TRBV29-1 and TRBJ2-1, with 10 bases matching TRBD2. The CDR3 is 13 residues long. The germline V gene has CDR1 SQVTM and CDR2 ANQGSEA. V dropped 8 bases and J dropped 3; count of bases not matched to a gene: 4. The DNA of the CDR3 is TGCAGCTGCCGGACTAGCGGCTACAATGAGCAGTTCTTC. It is translated as CSCRTSGYNEQFF.

This clonotype was counted once. The chain employs TRBV15 and TRBJ2-1; TRBD1 is a possible D gene (6 bases). Per the germline V gene, CDR1 is LNHNV and CDR2 is YYDKDF (reference sequence). This CDR3 comprises 16 residues. V was clipped by 0 bases and J by 4 bases, with 13 bases between them. CDR3 residues: CATSRDSRGWYNEQFF. In DNA form, the CDR3 reads TGTGCCACCAGCAGAGATAGCAGGGGATGGTACAATGAGCAGTTCTTC. The variable domain in full, with the rest retrieved from reference TRBV15 and TRBJ2-1, is DAMVIQNPRYQVTQFGKPVTLSCSQTLNHNVMYWYQQKSSQAPKLLFHYYDKDFNNEADTPDNFQSRRPNTSFCFLDIRSPGLGDTAMYLCATSRDSRGWYNEQFFGPGTRLTVL.

This chain uses TRBV5-4 with TRBJ2-7; D is possibly TRBD1 (5 bases). The CDR3 totals 14 residues. V was clipped by 1 base and J by 7 bases, with 15 bases between them. Germline assignment: CDR1 SGHNT and CDR2 YYREEE (reference sequence). Here the CDR3 DNA reads TGTGCCAGCAGCTTGATGGGGCTGCATGGGGAGCAGTACTTC. Its protein product is CASSLMGLHGEQYF.

The chain is built from TRBV11-2 and TRBJ2-1; a possible D gene is TRBD2 (5 bases). The germline V and J ends were trimmed by 5 bases and 0 bases, with 17 bases remaining between them. This CDR3 comprises 17 residues. CDR1 SGHAT and CDR2 FQNNGV come from the germline V gene. This chain's CDR3 is CASSPSVGDVSYNEQFF. Written as DNA, the CDR3 is TGTGCCAGCAGCCCCTCGGTGGGAGACGTCTCCTACAATGAGCAGTTCTTC.

This clonotype was observed a few times. V and J are TRBV29-1 and TRBJ2-7, with a possible D match to TRBD1 (5 bases). Deletions cut 3 bases from V and 3 bases from J, with 12 bases between. The CDR3 length is 13 residues. From germline, CDR1 is SQVTM and CDR2 ANQGSEA. The CDR3 is CSVDPGLGYEQYF. CDR3 coding DNA: TGCAGCGTTGACCCAGGGCTGGGCTACGAGCAGTACTTC.

This chain links TRBV20-1 with TRBJ2-7; 8 nucleotides match TRBD2. Per germline, CDR1 DFQATT and CDR2 SNEGSKA (reference sequence). The CDR3 extends over 13 amino acids. Germline trimming cut 4 bases from V and 3 bases from J; bases unmatched to any gene: 5. This CDR3 reads CSATGGRYYEQYF. The CDR3 region has the DNA TGCAGTGCTACCGGCGGGAGGTACTACGAGCAGTACTTC.

V is TRBV14 and J is TRBJ2-1; 12 bases agree with TRBD2. Germline lookup yields CDR1 SGHDN and CDR2 FVKESK. The CDR3 is 15 amino acids. After removal of 2 bases from V and 10 bases from J, the junction contained 6 bases not matched to a gene. This CDR3 is CASSQLAGGPWEQFF. DNA of the CDR3: TGTGCCAGCAGCCAACTAGCGGGAGGGCCTTGGGAGCAGTTCTTC. Based on the CDR3 plus reference TRBV14 and TRBJ2-1, the full variable domain is EAGVTQFPSHSVIEKGQTVTLRCDPISGHDNLYWYRRVMGKEIKFLLHFVKESKQDESGMPNNRFLAERTGGTYSTLKVQPAELEDSGVYFCASSQLAGGPWEQFFGPGTRLTVL.

This clonotype was counted a few times. The CDR3 coding sequence is TGTGCCAGCAGTAACTACGGGACCTCCTCTGGGGAGCTGTTTTTT. Its protein is CASSNYGTSSGELFF. The J gene is TRBJ2-2, the V gene TRBV28; tentatively, D is TRBD1 or TRBD2 (5 bases each). V lost 5 bases to trimming and J lost 8 bases, with 18 bases between them. Per the germline V gene, CDR1 is MDHEN and CDR2 is SYDVKM. This CDR3 has 15 residues.

This clonotype was seen repeatedly, ten times or more. J is TRBJ2-7 and V is TRBV18; a weak D match, TRBD1 (6 bases). CDR3 length: 15 residues. CDR1 KGHSH and CDR2 LQKENI come from the germline V gene. The V gene lost 0 bases and the J gene lost 2 bases, with 11 bases spanning the gap. CDR3 residues: CASSPPATGPYEQYF. The CDR3 region has the DNA TGTGCCAGCTCACCACCCGCTACAGGGCCCTACGAGCAGTACTTC.

This clonotype has at least ten counts. The chain couples TRBV7-2 to TRBJ1-2, with D unresolved. The germline V and J ends were trimmed by 4 bases and 5 bases, with 5 bases remaining between them. Germline CDR1 SGHTA, CDR2 FQGNSA. The CDR3 consists of 11 residues. The CDR3 is CASSSGYGYTF. Here the CDR3 DNA reads TGTGCCAGCAGCTCCGGTTATGGCTACACCTTC.